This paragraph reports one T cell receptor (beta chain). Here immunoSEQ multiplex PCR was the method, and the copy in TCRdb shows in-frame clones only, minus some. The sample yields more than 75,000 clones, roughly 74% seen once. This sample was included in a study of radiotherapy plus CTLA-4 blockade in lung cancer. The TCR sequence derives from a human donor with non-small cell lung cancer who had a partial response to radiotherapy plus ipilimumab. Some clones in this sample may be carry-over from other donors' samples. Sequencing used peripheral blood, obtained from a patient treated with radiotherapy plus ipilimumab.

The CDR3 here is CASSKSSGNTEAFF. In DNA form, the CDR3 reads TGTGCCAGCAGCAAGTCGTCCGGGAACACTGAAGCTTTCTTT. This chain uses TRBV7-3 with TRBJ1-1; D uncertain. Germline V gives CDR1 SGHTA, CDR2 FQGTGA. V dropped 5 bases and J dropped 1 base, with 11 bases sitting between them. The CDR3 consists of 14 residues.